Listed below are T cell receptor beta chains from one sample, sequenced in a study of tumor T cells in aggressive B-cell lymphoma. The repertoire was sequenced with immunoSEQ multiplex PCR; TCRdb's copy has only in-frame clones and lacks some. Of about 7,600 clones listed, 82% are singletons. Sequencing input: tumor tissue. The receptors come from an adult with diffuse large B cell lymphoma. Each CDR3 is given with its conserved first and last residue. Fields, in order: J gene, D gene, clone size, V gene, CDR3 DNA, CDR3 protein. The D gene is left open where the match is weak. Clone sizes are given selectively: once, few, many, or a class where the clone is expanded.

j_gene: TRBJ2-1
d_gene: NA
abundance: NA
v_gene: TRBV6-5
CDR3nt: TGTGCCAGCAGTTACTCGCCTAACCCCTACAATGAGCAGTTCTTC
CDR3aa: CASSYSPNPYNEQFF

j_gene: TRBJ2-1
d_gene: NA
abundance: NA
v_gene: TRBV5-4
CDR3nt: TGTGCCAGCAGTCCTACTGTTGGTAATGAGCAGTTCTTC
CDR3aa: CASSPTVGNEQFF

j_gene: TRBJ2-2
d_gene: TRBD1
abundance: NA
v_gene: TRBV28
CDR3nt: TGTGCCAGCAGTACAGGGGTTTATCTCCTCACCGGGGAGCTGTTTTTT
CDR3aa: CASSTGVYLLTGELFF

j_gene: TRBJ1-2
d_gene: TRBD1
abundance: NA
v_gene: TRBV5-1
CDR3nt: TGCGCCAGCAGCTTCCGGGACAGGGCGTACTATGGCTACACCTTC
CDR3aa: CASSFRDRAYYGYTF

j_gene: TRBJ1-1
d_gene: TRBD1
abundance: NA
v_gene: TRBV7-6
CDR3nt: TGTGCCAGCAGCTTAGTGTGGACAGGGGGCGCCGGGGAAACTGAAGCTTTCTTT
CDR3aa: CASSLVWTGGAGETEAFF

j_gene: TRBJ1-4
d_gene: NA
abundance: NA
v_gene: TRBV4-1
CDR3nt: TGCGCCAGCAGCCAAAGCGTCTTTGCAACTAATGAAAAACTGTTTTTT
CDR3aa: CASSQSVFATNEKLFF

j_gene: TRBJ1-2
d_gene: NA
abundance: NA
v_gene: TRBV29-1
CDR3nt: TGCAGCGTTGAAAGTCGGAGATTCGGGGATGGCTACACCTTC
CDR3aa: CSVESRRFGDGYTF

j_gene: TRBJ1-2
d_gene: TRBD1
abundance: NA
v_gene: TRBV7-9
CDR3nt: TGTGCCAGCAGAAATTCATCCCTAACCGGGACAGATTATGGCTACACCTTC
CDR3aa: CASRNSSLTGTDYGYTF

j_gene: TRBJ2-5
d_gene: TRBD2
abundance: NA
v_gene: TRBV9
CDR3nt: TGCGCCAGCAGCGCCACTAGCGGGGGTGCAGAGACCCAGTACTTC
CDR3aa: CASSATSGGAETQYF

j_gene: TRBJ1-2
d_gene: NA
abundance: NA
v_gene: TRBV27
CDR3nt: TGTGCCAGCAGTTTAGGGGGGGCTAATGGCTACACCTTC
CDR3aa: CASSLGGANGYTF

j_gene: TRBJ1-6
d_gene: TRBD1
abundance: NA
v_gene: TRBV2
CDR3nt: TGTGCCAGCAGCGATAGGACAGGGGGCGCATCCTATAATTCACCCCTCCACTTT
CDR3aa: CASSDRTGGASYNSPLHF

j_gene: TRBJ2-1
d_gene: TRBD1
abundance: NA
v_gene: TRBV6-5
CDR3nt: TGTGCCAGCAGCACAGGGGAGTGGTTGAATGAGCAGTTCTTC
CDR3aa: CASSTGEWLNEQFF

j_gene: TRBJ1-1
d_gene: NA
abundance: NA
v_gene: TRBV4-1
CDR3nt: TGCGCCAGCAGCTTCGGACTGGACACTGAAGCTTTCTTT
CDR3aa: CASSFGLDTEAFF

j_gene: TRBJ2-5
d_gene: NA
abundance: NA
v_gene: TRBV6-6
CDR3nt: TGTGCCAGCAGTGACAGTTTTCTCGAGACCCAGTACTTC
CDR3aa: CASSDSFLETQYF

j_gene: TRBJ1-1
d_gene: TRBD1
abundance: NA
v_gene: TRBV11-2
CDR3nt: TGTGCCAGCAGCTCCGGACAGGGGCTTGAAGCTTTCTTT
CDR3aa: CASSSGQGLEAFF

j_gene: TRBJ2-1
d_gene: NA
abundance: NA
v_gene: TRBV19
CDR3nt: TGTGCCAGTAGCCTCCCCGGGTGGGATGAGCAGTTCTTC
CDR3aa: CASSLPGWDEQFF

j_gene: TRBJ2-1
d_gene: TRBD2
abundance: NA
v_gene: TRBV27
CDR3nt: TGTGCCAGCAGTTGGGCGGGAGGGTACAATGAGCAGTTCTTC
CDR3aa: CASSWAGGYNEQFF

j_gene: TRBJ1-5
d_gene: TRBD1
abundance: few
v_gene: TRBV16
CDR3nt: TGTGCCAGCAGCCAATCATTGACAGGGGGGAATCAGCCCCAGCATTTT
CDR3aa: CASSQSLTGGNQPQHF

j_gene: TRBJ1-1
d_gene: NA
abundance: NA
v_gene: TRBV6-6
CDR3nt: TGTGCCAGCAGTTACTCGTCGGCAGGTGAAGCTTTCTTT
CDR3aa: CASSYSSAGEAFF

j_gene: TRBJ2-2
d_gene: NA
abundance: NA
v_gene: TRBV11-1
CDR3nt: TGTGCCAGCAGAACCGCCTGGGGGCAGGGGGGGAACACCGGGGAGCTGTTTTTT
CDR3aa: CASRTAWGQGGNTGELFF

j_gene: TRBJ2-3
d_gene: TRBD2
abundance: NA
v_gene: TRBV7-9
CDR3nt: TGTGCCAGCAGTCTCCCGGGGAGCGGGGCAGATACGCAGTATTTT
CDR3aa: CASSLPGSGADTQYF

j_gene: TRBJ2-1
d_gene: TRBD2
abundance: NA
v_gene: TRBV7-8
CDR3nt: TGTGCCAGCAGCTTCCCCCTTGGCGGGAGTACCGACAATGAGCAGTTCTTC
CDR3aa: CASSFPLGGSTDNEQFF

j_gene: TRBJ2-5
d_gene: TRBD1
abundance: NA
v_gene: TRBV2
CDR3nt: TGTGCCAGCAGGGACAGGGGGGTGGTAGCGGGGTTGGAGACCCAGTACTTC
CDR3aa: CASRDRGVVAGLETQYF